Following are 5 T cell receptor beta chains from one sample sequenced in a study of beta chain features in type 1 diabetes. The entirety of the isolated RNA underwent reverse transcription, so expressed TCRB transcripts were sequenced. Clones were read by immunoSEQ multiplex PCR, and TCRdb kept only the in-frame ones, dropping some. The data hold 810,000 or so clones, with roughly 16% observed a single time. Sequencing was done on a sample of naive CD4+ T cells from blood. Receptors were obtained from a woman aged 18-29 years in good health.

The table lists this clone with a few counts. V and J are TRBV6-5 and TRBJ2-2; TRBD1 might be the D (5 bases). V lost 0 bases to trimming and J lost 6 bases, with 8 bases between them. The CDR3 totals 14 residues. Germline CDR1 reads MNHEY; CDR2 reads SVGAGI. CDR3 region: CASSYSGLPGELFF. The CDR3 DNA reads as TGTGCCAGCAGTTACTCGGGGCTACCCGGGGAGCTGTTTTTT.

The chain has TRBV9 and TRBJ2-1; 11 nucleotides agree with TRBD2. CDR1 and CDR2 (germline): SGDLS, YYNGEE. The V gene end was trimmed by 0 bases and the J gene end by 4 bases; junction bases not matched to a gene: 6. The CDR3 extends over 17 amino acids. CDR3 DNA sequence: TGTGCCAGCAGCGTAGAGCTAGCGGGAGGACAATACAATGAGCAGTTCTTC. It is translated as CASSVELAGGQYNEQFF.

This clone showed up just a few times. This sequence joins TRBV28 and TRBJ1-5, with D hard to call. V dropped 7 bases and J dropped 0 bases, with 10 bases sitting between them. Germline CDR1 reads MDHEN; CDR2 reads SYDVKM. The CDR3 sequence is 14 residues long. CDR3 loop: CASNQDYSNQPQHF. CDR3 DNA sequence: TGTGCCAGCAATCAGGACTATAGCAATCAGCCCCAGCATTTT. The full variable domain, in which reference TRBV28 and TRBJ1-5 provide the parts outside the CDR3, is DVKVTQSSRYLVKRTGEKVFLECVQDMDHENMFWYRQDPGLGLRLIYFSYDVKMKEKGDIPEGYSVSREKKERFSLILESASTNQTSMYLCASNQDYSNQPQHFGDGTRLSIL.

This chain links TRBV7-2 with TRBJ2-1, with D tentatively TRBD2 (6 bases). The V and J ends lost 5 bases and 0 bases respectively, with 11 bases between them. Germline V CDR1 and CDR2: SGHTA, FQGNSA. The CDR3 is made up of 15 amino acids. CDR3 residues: CASSTGVNSYNEQFF. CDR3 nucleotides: TGTGCCAGCAGCACGGGGGTAAACTCCTACAATGAGCAGTTCTTC.

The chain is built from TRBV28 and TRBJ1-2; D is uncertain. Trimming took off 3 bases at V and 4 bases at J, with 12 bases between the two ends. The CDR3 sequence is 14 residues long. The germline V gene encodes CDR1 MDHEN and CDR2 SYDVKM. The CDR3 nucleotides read TGTGCCAGCAGTTTGGCAGCCAAAGTCTATGGCTACACCTTC. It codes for CASSLAAKVYGYTF.